These T cell receptor beta chains were read from a single sample in a study of TIL therapy for anti-PD-1-resistant metastatic lung cancer. TCRdb's copy holds only in-frame clones and misses some; the assay was immunoSEQ multiplex PCR. There are 54,000 or so clones in the sample; roughly 91% occur only once, and 2.6% lies in the top ten. This specimen was blood, taken at baseline. The receptor set was obtained from a person aged 25 to 85 with non-small cell lung cancer. The CDR3 runs from the conserved cysteine through the conserved F or W. D genes are given only for firm matches. Size is omitted from some rows. Given values are once, few, many or a class for expanded clones.

d_call: -; v_call: TRBV10-1; clone_size: -; j_call: TRBJ2-5; cdr3_aa: CASSESGGVGQETQYF; cdr3_nt: TGCGCCAGCAGTGAGTCCGGGGGAGTGGGGCAAGAGACCCAGTACTTC
d_call: -; v_call: TRBV6-5; clone_size: -; j_call: TRBJ2-3; cdr3_aa: CASGTTDTQYF; cdr3_nt: TGTGCCAGCGGTACGACAGATACGCAGTATTTT
d_call: TRBD1; v_call: TRBV5-4; clone_size: -; j_call: TRBJ1-2; cdr3_aa: CASSLTGALGYTF; cdr3_nt: TGTGCCAGCAGCTTGACAGGGGCGCTCGGCTACACCTTC
d_call: TRBD1; v_call: TRBV5-1; clone_size: few; j_call: TRBJ1-1; cdr3_aa: CASSAETGVPTEAFF; cdr3_nt: TGCGCCAGCAGCGCCGAGACAGGGGTTCCCACTGAAGCTTTCTTT
d_call: -; v_call: TRBV19; clone_size: few; j_call: TRBJ1-1; cdr3_aa: CASSMGGGTEAFF; cdr3_nt: TGTGCCAGTAGTATGGGAGGGGGCACTGAAGCTTTCTTT
d_call: -; v_call: TRBV12-3/TRBV12-4; clone_size: -; j_call: TRBJ1-3; cdr3_aa: CASSTQATIYF; cdr3_nt: TGTGCCAGCAGTACCCAGGCCACCATATATTTT
d_call: TRBD1; v_call: TRBV28; clone_size: -; j_call: TRBJ1-2; cdr3_aa: CASSSEDRVYGYTF; cdr3_nt: TGTGCCAGCAGTTCCGAGGACAGGGTCTATGGCTACACCTTC
d_call: -; v_call: TRBV12-3/TRBV12-4; clone_size: once; j_call: TRBJ2-1; cdr3_aa: CASSFLGEQFF; cdr3_nt: TGTGCCAGCAGTTTCTTGGGCGAGCAGTTCTTC
d_call: TRBD1; v_call: TRBV5-1; clone_size: -; j_call: TRBJ2-7; cdr3_aa: CASSTGQGGIYEQYF; cdr3_nt: TGCGCCAGCAGCACGGGACAGGGGGGGATCTACGAGCAGTACTTC
d_call: TRBD1; v_call: TRBV4-1; clone_size: -; j_call: TRBJ2-7; cdr3_aa: CASSQGQGREQYF; cdr3_nt: TGCGCCAGCAGCCAAGGACAGGGGCGCGAGCAGTACTTC
d_call: TRBD2; v_call: TRBV6-5; clone_size: -; j_call: TRBJ2-3; cdr3_aa: CASSYSTSSGPDTQYF; cdr3_nt: TGTGCCAGCAGTTACTCGACTAGCAGTGGTCCAGATACGCAGTATTTT
d_call: -; v_call: TRBV5-6; clone_size: few; j_call: TRBJ1-6; cdr3_aa: CASSLATGSNSPLHF; cdr3_nt: TGTGCCAGCAGCTTGGCCACAGGGAGTAATTCACCCCTCCACTTT
d_call: TRBD2; v_call: TRBV19; clone_size: -; j_call: TRBJ2-1; cdr3_aa: CASSSGGYNNEQFF; cdr3_nt: TGTGCCAGTAGTAGCGGGGGGTACAACAATGAGCAGTTCTTC
d_call: -; v_call: TRBV14; clone_size: -; j_call: TRBJ1-2; cdr3_aa: CASSQDHRGNYGYTF; cdr3_nt: TGTGCCAGCAGCCAAGATCATAGGGGCAACTATGGCTACACCTTC
d_call: -; v_call: TRBV11-2; clone_size: -; j_call: TRBJ1-3; cdr3_aa: CASSLVGGSSGNTIYF; cdr3_nt: TGTGCCAGCAGCTTAGTTGGTGGGAGCTCTGGAAACACCATATATTTT
d_call: -; v_call: TRBV28; clone_size: few; j_call: TRBJ1-1; cdr3_aa: CASSSGTQNTEAFF; cdr3_nt: TGTGCCAGCAGCTCCGGGACCCAGAACACTGAAGCTTTCTTT
d_call: TRBD1; v_call: TRBV3-1/TRBV3-2; clone_size: -; j_call: TRBJ2-1; cdr3_aa: CASSQETGGNEQFF; cdr3_nt: TGTGCCAGCAGCCAAGAGACAGGGGGCAATGAGCAGTTCTTC